This T cell receptor beta chain was documented in a study of blood T cell repertoires in COVID-19 (dated by TCRdb to the early 2020s). As for the study more broadly: Collaborator samples came from the United States, Italy and Spain and covered acute and convalescent phases of COVID-19. Subjects who had been exposed to COVID-19, were actively infected with it, or had recovered from it provided the deeply sampled blood TCRbeta repertoires that made up the dataset. The repertoires were released in a freely available public database meant as a resource for research on the immune response to SARS-CoV-2. Samples were obtained from the ongoing ImmuneRACE study (first 160 participants) and from some 1,200 subjects provided by 6 global collaborators. A de-identified subject ID, COVID-19 status, age in years and sex were almost always included in the sample metadata. The material from the prospective study consisted of cDNA or gDNA derived from T cells, B-cell-depleted T cells, or PBMCs. Where HLA class I and class II types were available, the types were taken from metadata supplied by the sample provider, not from assay-based typing.

What the study reported, not specific to this receptor: The quantity of clinical and demographic metadata differed by source and by participant and was supplied without curation.

The immunoSEQ Assay, a bias-controlled multiplex PCR, was used to amplify TCRbeta CDR3 regions from genomic DNA. The published analysis was carried out like this. Nucleated cell counts per sample were estimated from amplification of reference gene primers within the assay. Sequence reads were collapsed and filtered to measure the absolute abundance of every unique TCRbeta CDR3 rearrangement. For each sample, productive Simpson clonality was calculated as the square root of Simpson's diversity index over productive rearrangements. Sourced from immuneACCESS, this table was stored by TCRdb with only in-frame sequences that have V and J called. A share of the clones is absent; for the studies checked, an unresolved V gene accounts for under half, and the remainder has no known explanation. D and trimming were read from the DNA, whereas the V and J calls and clone size are those reported in that table. The sample profile shows about 370,000 clones; around 92% of them were found once. The ten largest account for less than 2% of the sample.

Participants in the prospective study were enrolled through a virtual design, were aged about 18 to 100 years, and lived in under 25 United States geographic areas. Cohort assignment in the prospective study relied on participant-reported clinical history from a screening survey and a study questionnaire. Recovered participants in ImmuneRACE Cohort 3 were defined by two consecutive negative NP/OP PCR tests, clearance by a healthcare professional, or resolution of symptoms. Each participant in the prospective study had whole blood, serum and a nasopharyngeal or oropharyngeal swab collected by mobile phlebotomists. Over a roughly two-month period, participants in the prospective study had the option of providing additional blood draws and questionnaires. Prospective study blood samples were shipped either frozen or at room temperature before DNA extraction. CDR1 and CDR2 were assigned from the germline V gene as LGHNA and YSLEER. The CDR3 contains 13 residues, cysteine and phenylalanine counted. Of all the DNA, just the CDR3 is kept, 39 bases in frame from base 1. The V end loses 3 bases and the J end loses 4 bases, and a stretch of 9 bases separates them.

About this clone: There is no known antigen for this receptor. Nothing much larger sits one base from this clone, and base qualities are not available.

The sequence was collected from a woman in her twenties or thirties who had recovered from COVID-19. The rearranged segments are TRBV4-3 and TRBJ1-1; no confident D gene assignment can be made. Source material: PBMCs or T cells enriched from blood (not recorded which). The nucleotide sequence reads as follows: TGCGCCAGCAGCCATCAAAGGAGCACTGAAGCTTTCTTT. Translated, it reads CASSHQRSTEAFF.